The 13 T cell receptor beta chains reported below all come from one sample, sequenced in a study of post-analysis software for immune sequencing data. Their antigens remain unidentified. TCR beta cDNA libraries had unique molecular identifiers. TCRdb redid the calling of the PCR reads with MiXCR, one entry per CDR3 protein. Of about 190,000 distinct CDR3 sequences listed, around 29% are singletons. General study points: With TRBV5-6, TRBV5-1 and TRBV20-1 included, about five TRBV segments were more frequent in patients than in controls.

Sequenced: blood. The receptors shown here come from a girl under 18 with multiple sclerosis.

This clonotype has only one observation. The chain recombines TRBV3-1 with TRBJ2-3; 11 bases agree with TRBD2. The germline V gene encodes CDR1 LGHDT and CDR2 YNNKEL (reference sequence). The junction had 6 bases not matched to a gene; V was cut back by 8 bases and J by 11 bases. CDR3 length equals 12 residues. For the CDR3, the DNA is TGTGCCAGCCTGGGACTAGCGGAAGAGCAGTATTTT. This translates into CASLGLAEEQYF.

The chain uses TRBV6-5 and TRBJ2-2; D is unclear. Trimming removed 2 bases from V and 4 bases from J, with 17 bases in between. The CDR3 length is 17 residues. Per germline, CDR1 MNHEY and CDR2 SVGAGI. CDR3 nucleotide sequence: TGTGCCAGCAGTTACCCCCTTAGGACCGAGAGCACCGGGGAGCTGTTTTTT. It specifies CASSYPLRTESTGELFF.

At least ten counts were recorded for this clonotype. This sequence joins TRBV12-3 or TRBV12-4 and TRBJ2-7; 9 bases are shared with TRBD1. The length of the CDR3 is 13 residues. J gave up 6 bases and V 6 bases, and 6 bases lay outside the gene matches. The CDR3 spells CASSRGQGSEQYF. The CDR3 coding sequence is TGTGCCAGCAGCAGGGGACAGGGATCCGAGCAGTACTTC.

This clonotype turned up a few times. This chain links TRBV4-1 with TRBJ1-1, with 9 positions matching TRBD1. CDR3 length equals 16 residues. Trimming cost V 3 bases and J 4 bases; bases outside gene matches: 9. Germline V gene data show CDR1 as MGHRA and CDR2 as YSYEKL. This chain's CDR3 is CASSHPQGAQGTEAFF. As DNA, the CDR3 is TGCGCCAGCAGCCATCCACAGGGGGCGCAAGGCACTGAAGCTTTCTTT.

In regard to this clonotype: Being one base from a much bigger clone, this may be a read error. The genes are TRBV28 and TRBJ2-7; 10 bases line up with TRBD2. The germline V gene encodes CDR1 MDHEN and CDR2 SYDVKM. The junction had 8 bases not matched to a gene; V was cut back by 2 bases and J by 4 bases. This CDR3 has 16 amino acids. The CDR3 reads CASSLARAGGTYEQYF. Written as DNA, the CDR3 is TGTGCCAGCAGTTTAGCCCGAGCGGGGGGGACTTACGAGCAGTACTTC.

This clonotype was seen only once. V usage is TRBV4-1 and J usage is TRBJ2-2, with 10 bases matching TRBD1. CDR3 size: 17 residues. With 3 bases clipped from V and 0 bases from J, the junction kept 4 bases outside the gene matches. Germline CDR1 and CDR2: MGHRA and YSYEKL. The CDR3 DNA sequence: TGCGCCAGCAGCCACGGGACAGGGGTAACGAACACCGGGGAGCTGTTTTTT. Translating it yields CASSHGTGVTNTGELFF.

The chain is built from TRBV20-1 and TRBJ1-2, with D possibly TRBD1 on 5 matching bases. The CDR3 has 12 residues. Deletions cut 7 bases from V and 2 bases from J, with 11 bases between. In germline, CDR1 is DFQATT, CDR2 SNEGSKA (reference sequence). As DNA, the CDR3 is TGCAGTGTTGTCAAGGGGAACTATGGCTACACCTTC. Translation gives CSVVKGNYGYTF.

In this sample, this clonotype turned up many times. The V and J genes are TRBV12-3 or TRBV12-4 and TRBJ2-3; D is undetermined. Trimming cost V 5 bases and J 5 bases, with 8 bases left between them. There are 12 residues in the CDR3. The CDR3 DNA reads TGTGCCAGCAGTCCAGAGAAAGATACGCAGTATTTT. This codes for CASSPEKDTQYF.

The gene calls are TRBV5-4 and TRBJ1-2; no reliable D call. This CDR3 comprises 15 residues. Deletions cut 0 bases from V and 6 bases from J, with 15 bases between. Per the germline V gene, CDR1 is SGHNT and CDR2 is YYREEE (reference sequence). CDR3 nucleotides: TGTGCCAGCAGCTTGGACAAGGGCTATACCGATGGCTACACCTTC. Residues: CASSLDKGYTDGYTF.

This clonotype was counted only a few times. This chain connects TRBV6-1 to TRBJ1-1; D might be TRBD1 (5 bases). The CDR3 consists of 14 residues. The V end lost 5 bases, the J end lost 1 base, and 11 bases lay between the germline ends. The germline CDR1 and CDR2 sequences are MNHNS and SASEGT. The CDR3 protein is CASSPPDKNTEAFF. CDR3 sequence (DNA): TGTGCCAGCAGTCCCCCGGACAAGAACACTGAAGCTTTCTTT.

The rearrangement uses TRBV28 and TRBJ1-4, with D uncertain. In germline, CDR1 is MDHEN, CDR2 SYDVKM. This CDR3 region has 12 residues. V dropped 11 bases and J dropped 4 bases, with 11 bases sitting between them. The CDR3, as DNA: TGTGCCGGCAAAGACAATAATGAAAAACTGTTTTTT. Translation: CAGKDNNEKLFF.

About this clonotype itself: This clone may be a read error of a much larger clone one base away. The chain is built from TRBV12-3 or TRBV12-4 and TRBJ2-7, with a tentative D call TRBD1 (6 bases). The CDR3 is 13 residues long. Trimming took 8 bases from V and 5 from J, leaving 16 bases between them. CDR3 residues: CASGRQEVHEQYF. CDR3 nucleotides: TGTGCCAGCGGCCGACAGGAGGTCCACGAGCAGTACTTC.

This clonotype was observed a handful of times. The chain couples TRBV6-2 or TRBV6-3 to TRBJ2-1; 8 bases align to TRBD2. Germline V gives CDR1 MNHEY, CDR2 SVGEGT. V lost 6 bases, J lost 5 bases, and 12 bases stayed unmatched. The length of the CDR3 is 16 residues. The CDR3 sequence is CASRATSGSPNNEQFF. CDR3 DNA: TGTGCCAGCAGGGCTACTAGCGGCAGTCCCAACAATGAGCAGTTCTTC.